This passage covers 3 T cell receptor beta chains from one sample sequenced in a study of blood T cell repertoires in COVID-19. Assay: immunoSEQ multiplex PCR; the TCRdb copy retains only in-frame clones and omits some. Found here are 200,000 or so clones, about 86% of them singletons; the top ten hold roughly 14%. Sequenced sample: peripheral blood. These receptors all stem from a young man with active or convalescent COVID-19.

This chain links TRBV24-1 with TRBJ2-1; D not certain. V lost 3 bases, J lost 5 bases, and 16 bases lay in between. This CDR3 contains 16 residues. Germline CDR1 reads KGHDR; CDR2 reads SFDVKD. The CDR3 sequence is CATSDKSRSLDNEQFF. The CDR3 DNA is TGTGCCACCAGTGATAAATCCCGGAGCTTGGACAATGAGCAGTTCTTC.

V gene TRBV4-3 combines with J gene TRBJ2-7; TRBD2 agrees at 9 bases. V was pared by 0 bases and J by 7 bases, with 10 bases of the junction left unmatched. Per the germline V gene, CDR1 is LGHNA and CDR2 is YSLEER. This CDR3 comprises 16 residues. The CDR3 DNA reads as TGCGCCAGCAGCCAAGACAGGGCGGGGGGGGCGATTGAGCAGTACTTC. This gives the protein CASSQDRAGGAIEQYF.

The chain is built from TRBV10-2 and TRBJ2-7; D possibly corresponds to TRBD1 (6 bases). Trimming removed 5 bases at V and 2 bases at J, with 13 bases between. The CDR3 contains 14 residues. Looked up from germline, CDR1 is WSHSY and CDR2 is SAAADI. The DNA of the CDR3 is TGCGCCAGCAGTCAGGGGACGCTAACCTACGAGCAGTACTTC. Translating gives CASSQGTLTYEQYF.